Following are 4 T cell receptor beta chains from one sample sequenced in a study of blood T cell repertoires in COVID-19. TCRdb's copy holds only in-frame clones and misses some; the assay was immunoSEQ multiplex PCR. The table shows approximately 200,000 clones, with around 80% occurring only once. Source material: peripheral blood. Receptors were obtained from a woman older than 75 with acute or convalescent COVID-19.

The gene calls are TRBV4-1 and TRBJ2-5; 8 nucleotides match TRBD1. This CDR3 contains 16 residues. Per germline, CDR1 MGHRA and CDR2 YSYEKL. Losses at the gene ends were 0 bases for V and 5 bases for J; bases not matched to a gene: 8. DNA for the CDR3: TGCGCCAGCAGCCAAGAGCCGGTCAGGGGGCTTGAGACCCAGTACTTC. Translated, it gives CASSQEPVRGLETQYF.

This clone has only a few counts. One end of the junction does not line up with germline, which may come from a read error. The chain uses TRBV28 and TRBJ2-7, with D tentatively TRBD2 (5 bases). CDR3 size: 14 residues. Germline-derived CDR1 and CDR2 are MDHEN and SYDVKM. The CDR3 region is CASSPSGGQRRIKF. The CDR3 coding sequence is TGTGCCAGCAGTCCGTCCGGCGGGCAGCGTAGGATTAAGTTC.

This sequence joins TRBV11-2 and TRBJ2-3; 10 bases fit TRBD1. The CDR3 has 15 amino acids. Germline V CDR1 and CDR2: SGHAT, FQNNGV. The V and J ends lost 6 bases and 4 bases, in that order; junction bases with no gene match: 7. CDR3 protein: CASSPDRGQSDTQYF. CDR3 in DNA: TGTGCCAGCAGTCCTGACAGGGGGCAGTCAGATACGCAGTATTTT. Full variable domain (rest looked up from reference TRBV11-2 and TRBJ2-3): EAGVAQSPRYKIIEKRQSVAFWCNPISGHATLYWYQQILGQGPKLLIQFQNNGVVDDSQLPKDRFSAERLKGVDSTLKIQPAKLEDSAVYLCASSPDRGQSDTQYFGPGTRLTVL.

This sequence joins TRBV7-9 and TRBJ1-1, with a possible D match to TRBD1 (5 bases). Germline lookup yields CDR1 SEHNR and CDR2 FQNEAQ (reference sequence). The CDR3 runs 15 residues. Trimming cost V 2 bases and J 1 base, with 11 bases left between them. The CDR3 nucleotides are TGTGCCAGCAGCTTAAATTGGCAGGGGAACACTGAAGCTTTCTTT. It codes for CASSLNWQGNTEAFF.